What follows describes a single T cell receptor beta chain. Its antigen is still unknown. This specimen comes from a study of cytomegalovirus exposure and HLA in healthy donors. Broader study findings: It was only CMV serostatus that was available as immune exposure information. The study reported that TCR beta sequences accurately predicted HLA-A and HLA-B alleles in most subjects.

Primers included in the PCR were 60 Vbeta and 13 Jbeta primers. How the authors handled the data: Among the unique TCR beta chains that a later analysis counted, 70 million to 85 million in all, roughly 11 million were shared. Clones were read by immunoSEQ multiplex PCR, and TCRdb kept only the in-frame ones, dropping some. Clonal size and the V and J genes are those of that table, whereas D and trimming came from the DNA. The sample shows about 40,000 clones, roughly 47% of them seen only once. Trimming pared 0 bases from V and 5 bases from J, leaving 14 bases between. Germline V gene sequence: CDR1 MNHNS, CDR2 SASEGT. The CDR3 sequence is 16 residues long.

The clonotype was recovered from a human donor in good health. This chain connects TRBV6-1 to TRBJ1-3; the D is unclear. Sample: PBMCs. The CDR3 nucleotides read TGTGCCAGCAGTGAAGCGGCAGGAGGACCCAGAAACACCATATATTTT. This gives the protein CASSEAAGGPRNTIYF.